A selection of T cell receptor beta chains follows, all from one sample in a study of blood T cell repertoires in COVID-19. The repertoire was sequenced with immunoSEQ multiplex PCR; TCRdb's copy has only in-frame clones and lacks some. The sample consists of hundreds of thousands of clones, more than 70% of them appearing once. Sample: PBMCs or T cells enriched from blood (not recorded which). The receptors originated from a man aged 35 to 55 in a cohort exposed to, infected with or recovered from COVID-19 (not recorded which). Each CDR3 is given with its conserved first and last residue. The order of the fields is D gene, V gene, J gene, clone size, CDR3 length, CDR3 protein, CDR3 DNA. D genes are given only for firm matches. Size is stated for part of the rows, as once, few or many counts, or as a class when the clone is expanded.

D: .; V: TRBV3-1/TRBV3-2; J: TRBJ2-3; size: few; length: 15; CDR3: CASSQDPRAGDTQYF; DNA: TGTGCCAGCAGCCAAGACCCCAGAGCGGGAGATACGCAGTATTTT
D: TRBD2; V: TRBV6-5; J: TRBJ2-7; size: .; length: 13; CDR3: CASNLAGSYEQYF; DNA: TGTGCCAGCAATTTAGCGGGCAGCTACGAGCAGTACTTC
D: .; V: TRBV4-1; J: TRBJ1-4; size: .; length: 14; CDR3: CASSPQGSNEKLFF; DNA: TGCGCCAGCAGCCCACAGGGATCTAATGAAAAACTGTTTTTT
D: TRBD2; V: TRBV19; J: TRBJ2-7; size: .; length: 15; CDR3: CASSSGLAGSYEQYF; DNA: TGTGCCAGTTCATCGGGACTAGCGGGCTCCTACGAGCAGTACTTC
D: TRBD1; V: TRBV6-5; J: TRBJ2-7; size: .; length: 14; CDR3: CASSYPTGAVEQYF; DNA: TGTGCCAGCAGCTACCCGACAGGGGCGGTCGAGCAGTACTTC
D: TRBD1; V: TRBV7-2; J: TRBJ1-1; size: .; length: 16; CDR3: CASSTKWGQGPTEAFF; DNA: TGTGCCAGCAGCACTAAGTGGGGACAGGGTCCGACTGAAGCTTTCTTT
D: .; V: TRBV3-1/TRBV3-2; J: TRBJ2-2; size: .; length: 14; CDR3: CASSRAPNTGELFF; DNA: TGTGCCAGCAGCCGGGCTCCGAACACCGGGGAGCTGTTTTTT
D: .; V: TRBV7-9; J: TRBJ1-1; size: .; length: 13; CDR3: CASSLVQQTEAFF; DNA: TGTGCCAGCAGCTTAGTACAGCAAACTGAAGCTTTCTTT
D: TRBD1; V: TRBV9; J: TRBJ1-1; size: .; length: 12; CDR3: CASSVGQGETFF; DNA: TGTGCCAGCAGCGTGGGACAGGGAGAGACTTTCTTT
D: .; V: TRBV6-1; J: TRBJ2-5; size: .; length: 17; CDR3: CASSESMGARVQETQYF; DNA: TGTGCCAGCAGTGAATCTATGGGGGCGCGGGTACAAGAGACCCAGTACTTC
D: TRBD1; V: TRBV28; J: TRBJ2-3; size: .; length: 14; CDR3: CASRLGTGTDTQYF; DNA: TGTGCCAGCAGACTCGGGACAGGCACAGATACGCAGTATTTT
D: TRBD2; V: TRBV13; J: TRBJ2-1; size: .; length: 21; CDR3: CASSAQGSPRLGLAGYNEQFF; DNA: TGTGCCAGCAGCGCCCAGGGATCGCCAAGGCTGGGACTAGCGGGTTACAATGAGCAGTTCTTC
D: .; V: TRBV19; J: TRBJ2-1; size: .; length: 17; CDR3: CASSPRTPRSSYNEQFF; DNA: TGTGCCAGTAGTCCTCGGACTCCCCGAAGCTCCTACAATGAGCAGTTCTTC
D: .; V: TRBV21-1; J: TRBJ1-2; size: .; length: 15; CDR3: CASSNPGQGAEGYTF; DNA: TGTGCCAGCAGCAACCCGGGACAGGGGGCGGAGGGCTACACCTTC
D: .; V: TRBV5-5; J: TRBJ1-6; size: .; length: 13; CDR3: CASSLQGKSPLHF; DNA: TGTGCCAGCAGCTTACAGGGAAAGTCACCCCTCCACTTT
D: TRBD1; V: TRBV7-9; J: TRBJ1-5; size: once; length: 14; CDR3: CASSKQGDGQPQHF; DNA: TGTGCCAGCAGCAAGCAGGGGGATGGGCAGCCCCAGCATTTT
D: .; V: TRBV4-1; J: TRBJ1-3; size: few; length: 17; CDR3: CASSQDERTTSGNTIYF; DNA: TGCGCCAGCAGCCAAGATGAAAGGACAACCTCTGGAAACACCATATATTTT
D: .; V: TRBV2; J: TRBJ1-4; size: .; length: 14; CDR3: CASTLGQSNEKLFF; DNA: TGTGCCAGCACTCTAGGACAGAGTAATGAAAAACTGTTTTTT
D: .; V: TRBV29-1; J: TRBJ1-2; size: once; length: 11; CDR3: CSVDPGYGYTF; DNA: TGCAGCGTTGATCCGGGCTATGGCTACACCTTC
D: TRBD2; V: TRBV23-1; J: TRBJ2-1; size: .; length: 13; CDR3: CARFRDYKNEQFF; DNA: TGCGCCAGATTCCGGGACTACAAGAATGAGCAGTTCTTC
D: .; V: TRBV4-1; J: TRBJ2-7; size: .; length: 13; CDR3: CASSPGGEYEQYF; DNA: TGCGCCAGCAGCCCCGGCGGGGAATACGAGCAGTACTTC
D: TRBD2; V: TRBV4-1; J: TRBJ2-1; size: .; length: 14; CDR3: CASSHGTSAVEQFF; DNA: TGCGCCAGCAGCCACGGGACTAGCGCAGTTGAGCAGTTCTTC
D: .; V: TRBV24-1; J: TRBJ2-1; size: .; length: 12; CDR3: CATDSSYNEQFF; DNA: TGTGCCACCGACAGCTCCTACAATGAGCAGTTCTTC
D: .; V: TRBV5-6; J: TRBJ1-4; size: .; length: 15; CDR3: CASSLDGLPNEKLFF; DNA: TGTGCCAGCAGCTTGGACGGTTTGCCAAATGAAAAACTGTTTTTT
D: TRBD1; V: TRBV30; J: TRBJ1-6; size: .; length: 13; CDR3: CACNRDRGSPLHF; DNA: TGTGCCTGTAACCGGGACAGGGGTTCACCCCTCCACTTT
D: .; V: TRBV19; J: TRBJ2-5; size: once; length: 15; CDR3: CASSMSGTGQETQYF; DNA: TGTGCCAGTAGTATGAGCGGGACAGGTCAAGAGACCCAGTACTTC
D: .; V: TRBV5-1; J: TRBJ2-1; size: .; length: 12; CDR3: CASSLEVREQFF; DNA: TGCGCCAGCAGCTTGGAAGTTCGGGAGCAGTTCTTC
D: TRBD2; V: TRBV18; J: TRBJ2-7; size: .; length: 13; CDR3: CASSGTIINEQYF; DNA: TGTGCCAGCTCCGGGACTATAATTAACGAGCAGTACTTC
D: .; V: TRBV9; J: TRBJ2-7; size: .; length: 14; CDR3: CASSPAGEPYEQYF; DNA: TGTGCCAGCAGCCCGGCTGGGGAGCCCTACGAGCAGTACTTC
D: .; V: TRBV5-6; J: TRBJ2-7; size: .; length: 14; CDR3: CASSLIAVPHEQYF; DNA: TGTGCCAGCAGCTTGATAGCCGTCCCCCACGAGCAGTACTTC
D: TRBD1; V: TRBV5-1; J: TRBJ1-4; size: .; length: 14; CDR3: CASRTTGVGEKLFF; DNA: TGCGCCAGCAGGACGACAGGGGTTGGGGAAAAACTGTTTTTT
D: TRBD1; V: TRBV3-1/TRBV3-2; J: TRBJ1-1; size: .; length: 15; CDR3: CASSPRTGVDTEAFF; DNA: TGTGCCAGCAGCCCCCGGACAGGGGTGGACACTGAAGCTTTCTTT
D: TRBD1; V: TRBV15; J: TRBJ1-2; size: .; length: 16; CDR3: CATSQDRDRGLDGYTF; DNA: TGTGCCACCAGCCAAGACCGGGACAGGGGGCTGGATGGCTACACCTTC
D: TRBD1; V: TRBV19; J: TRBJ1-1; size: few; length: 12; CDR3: CASRTGGFEAFF; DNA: TGTGCCAGCCGGACAGGGGGTTTTGAAGCTTTCTTT
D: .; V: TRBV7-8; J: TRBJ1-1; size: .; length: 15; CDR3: CASSLLGRANTEAFF; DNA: TGTGCCAGCAGCTTATTGGGCAGGGCGAACACTGAAGCTTTCTTT
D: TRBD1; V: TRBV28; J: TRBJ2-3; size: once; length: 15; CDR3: CASSFGDRATDTQYF; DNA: TGTGCCAGCAGTTTTGGGGACAGGGCAACAGATACGCAGTATTTT
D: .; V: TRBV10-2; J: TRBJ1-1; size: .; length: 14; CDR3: CASSVRGLSTEAFF; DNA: TGCGCCAGCAGTGTCCGAGGGTTGAGCACTGAAGCTTTCTTT
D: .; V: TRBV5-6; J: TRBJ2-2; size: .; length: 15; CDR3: CASSLSRVNTGELFF; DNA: TGTGCCAGCAGCTTATCCAGGGTGAACACCGGGGAGCTGTTTTTT
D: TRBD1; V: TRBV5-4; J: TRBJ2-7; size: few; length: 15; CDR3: CASSPGQGATYEQYF; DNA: TGTGCCAGCAGCCCCGGACAGGGGGCCACCTACGAGCAGTACTTC
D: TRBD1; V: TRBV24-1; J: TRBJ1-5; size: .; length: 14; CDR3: CATSETGGSQPQHF; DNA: TGTGCCACCAGTGAAACAGGGGGAAGTCAGCCCCAGCATTTT
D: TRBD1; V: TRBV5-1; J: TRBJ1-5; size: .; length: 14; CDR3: CASSSQGGSQPQHF; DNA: TGCGCCAGCAGCTCCCAGGGGGGAAGTCAGCCCCAGCATTTT
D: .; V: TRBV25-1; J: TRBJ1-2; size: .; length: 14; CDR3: CASSEQGREYGYTF; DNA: TGTGCCAGCAGTGAACAAGGACGGGAATATGGCTACACCTTC
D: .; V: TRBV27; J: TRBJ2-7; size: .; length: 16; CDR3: CASFGLSPSRVIEQYF; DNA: TGTGCCAGCTTTGGGTTGTCCCCTAGCCGGGTGATCGAGCAGTACTTC
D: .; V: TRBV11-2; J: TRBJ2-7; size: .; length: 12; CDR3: CASSLTSVEQYF; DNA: TGTGCCAGCAGCTTAACTTCTGTCGAGCAGTACTTC
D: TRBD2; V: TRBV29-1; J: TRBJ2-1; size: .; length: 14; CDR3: CSVDGLAGAYEQFF; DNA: TGCAGCGTTGACGGACTAGCGGGAGCCTATGAGCAGTTCTTC
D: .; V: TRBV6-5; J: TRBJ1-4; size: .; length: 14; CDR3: CASSQLQGDEKLFF; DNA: TGTGCCAGCAGTCAACTACAGGGTGACGAAAAACTGTTTTTT